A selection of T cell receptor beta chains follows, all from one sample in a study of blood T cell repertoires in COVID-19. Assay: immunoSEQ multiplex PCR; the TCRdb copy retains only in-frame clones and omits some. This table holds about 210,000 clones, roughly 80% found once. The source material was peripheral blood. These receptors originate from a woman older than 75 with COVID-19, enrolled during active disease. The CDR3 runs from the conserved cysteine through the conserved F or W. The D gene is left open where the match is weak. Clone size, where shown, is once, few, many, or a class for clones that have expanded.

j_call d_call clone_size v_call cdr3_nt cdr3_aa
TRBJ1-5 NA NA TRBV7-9 TGTGCCAGCAGCTTAGGGGTGGGGAGAGTCAATCAGCCCCAGCATTTT CASSLGVGRVNQPQHF
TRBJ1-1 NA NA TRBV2 TGTGCCAGCTCACCGGGAGATCCTCTAGCTTTCTTT CASSPGDPLAFF
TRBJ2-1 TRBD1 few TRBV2 TGTGCCAGTGGGACAGTCTACAATGAGCAGTTCTTC CASGTVYNEQFF
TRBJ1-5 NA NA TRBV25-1 TGTGCCAGCAGTGAATCGGGGGTAGAGGGTCAGCCCCAGCATTTT CASSESGVEGQPQHF
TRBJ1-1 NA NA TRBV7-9 TGTGCCAGCAGACCCCGCACGGACACTGAAGCTTTCTTT CASRPRTDTEAFF
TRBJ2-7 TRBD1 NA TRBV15 TGTGCCACCAGCATCCCGGGGACAGCTTACGAGCAGTACTTC CATSIPGTAYEQYF
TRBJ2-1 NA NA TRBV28 TGTGCCAGCAGTGCGGACAGTGGCTCCTACAATGAGCAGTTCTTC CASSADSGSYNEQFF
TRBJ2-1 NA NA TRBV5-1 TGCGCCAGCAGCCTCGGGGGAGCGGCTGCCGGGGGTGAGCAGTTCTTC CASSLGGAAAGGEQFF
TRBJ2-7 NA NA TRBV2 TGTGCCACCGCAAGACAGGTCCTCTACGAGCAGTACTTC CATARQVLYEQYF
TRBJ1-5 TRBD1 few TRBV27 TGTGCCAGCACCCCCCAGGGGGGCGGCCCGCAATGGCCCCAGCATTTT CASTPQGGGPQWPQHF
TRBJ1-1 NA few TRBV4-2 TGTGCCAGCAGCCAAGGCCGCCAGGGGTCCAAGGAAGCTTTCTTT CASSQGRQGSKEAFF
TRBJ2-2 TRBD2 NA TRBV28 TGTGCCAGCAGTTTACGGGGGGGGATCGGGGAGCTGTTTTTT CASSLRGGIGELFF
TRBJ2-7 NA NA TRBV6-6 TGTGCCAGCAGCCCCCCTCTTAAATCGCAGTACTTC CASSPPLKSQYF
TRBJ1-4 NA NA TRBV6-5 TGTGCCAGCAGCCAAGAAGGGGGGGCGCGTGAAAAACTGTTTTTT CASSQEGGAREKLFF
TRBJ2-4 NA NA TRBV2 TGTGCCAGCAGTGTAGAGGGAGGGACATGGGCCTTC CASSVEGGTWAF
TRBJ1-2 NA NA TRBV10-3 TGTGCAGTTACGGCGGGGGATGGCTACACCTTC CAVTAGDGYTF
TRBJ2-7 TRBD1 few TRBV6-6 TGTGCCAGCGGGATGTCCCAGGGGGCAAGCGAGCAGTACTTC CASGMSQGASEQYF
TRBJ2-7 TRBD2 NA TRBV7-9 TGTGCCAGCAGCCAAGCGGGACTAGCGGGGTCCTACGAGCAGTACTTC CASSQAGLAGSYEQYF
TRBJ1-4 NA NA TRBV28 TGTGCCAGCAGCCCCTTAACTAATGAAAAACTGTTTTTT CASSPLTNEKLFF
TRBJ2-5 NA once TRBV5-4 TGTGCCAGCAGCCCCCCGGACAGAGGCGCCCAAGAGACCCAGTACTTC CASSPPDRGAQETQYF
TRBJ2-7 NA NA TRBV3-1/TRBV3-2 TGTGCCAGCAGCCGGATTAACGCGGACAGGAGGGGCGAGCAGTACTTC CASSRINADRRGEQYF
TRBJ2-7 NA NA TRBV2 TGTGCCAGCGCGACAGGTTCGCCCGAGCAGTACTTC CASATGSPEQYF
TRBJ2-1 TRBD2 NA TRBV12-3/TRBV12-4 TGTGCCACCCACCCAGCGGGGGGTTCTGAGCAGTTCTTC CATHPAGGSEQFF
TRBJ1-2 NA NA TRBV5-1 TGCGCCAGCAGCTTGGGGGCTCCAGGTGGCTACACCTTC CASSLGAPGGYTF
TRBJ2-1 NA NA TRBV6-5 TGTGCCAGCCGAGGTAGCTCCTACAATGAGCAGTTCTTC CASRGSSYNEQFF
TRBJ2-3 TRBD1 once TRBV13 TGTGCCAGCAGCCCCAGGGGGACAGATACGCAGTATTTT CASSPRGTDTQYF
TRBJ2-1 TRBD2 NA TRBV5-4 TGTGCCAGCAGGTCTGTAAGTCTAGCGGGGGGCGAGATTTTCAATGAGCAGTTCTTC CASRSVSLAGGEIFNEQFF
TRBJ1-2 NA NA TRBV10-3 TGTGCCATCAGTCTCGTGCGGGAGTTCCTCTATGGCTACACCTTC CAISLVREFLYGYTF
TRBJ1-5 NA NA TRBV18 TGTGCCAGCTCACCGGGTAGGGGCCGTAATCAGCCCCAGCATTTT CASSPGRGRNQPQHF
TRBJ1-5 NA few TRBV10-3 TGTGCCATCAGTGAGGCAGGGTCAAATCAGCCCCAGCATTTT CAISEAGSNQPQHF
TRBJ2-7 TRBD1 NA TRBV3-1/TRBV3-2 TGTGCCAGCAGCCCCCTGGGACAGGGTAGTTCCTACGAGCAGTACTTC CASSPLGQGSSYEQYF
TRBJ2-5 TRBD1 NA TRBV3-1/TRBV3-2 TGTGCCAGCAGCCACGGAGGGCAGGGGGCGCGCCTTGAGACCCAGTACTTC CASSHGGQGARLETQYF
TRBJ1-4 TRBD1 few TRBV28 TGTGCCAGCAGTCCCCCAGGGGGCACTAATGAAAAACTGTTTTTT CASSPPGGTNEKLFF
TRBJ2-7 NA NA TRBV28 TGTGCCAGCGGCGTCGGGGCCTACGAGCAGTACTTC CASGVGAYEQYF
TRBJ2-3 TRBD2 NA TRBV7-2 TGTGCCAGCAGCATTAAGAGGCATAGCGGGAGGGGTAGCACAGATACGCAGTATTTT CASSIKRHSGRGSTDTQYF
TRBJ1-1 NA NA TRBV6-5 TGTGCCAGCAGTTACCGGCAGGCCCAAACTGAAGCTTTCTTT CASSYRQAQTEAFF
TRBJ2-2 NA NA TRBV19 TGTGCCAGTAGTATGGACACCGGCGACACCGGGGAGCTGTTTTTT CASSMDTGDTGELFF
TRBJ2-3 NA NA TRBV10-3 TGTGCCATCAGGGGCAGTACAGATACGCAGTATTTT CAIRGSTDTQYF
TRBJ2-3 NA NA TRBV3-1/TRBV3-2 TGTGCCAGCAATTGGGGGGGCCGGGGAGATACGCAGTATTTT CASNWGGRGDTQYF
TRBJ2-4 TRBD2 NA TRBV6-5 TGTGCCAGCAACGGGGGAGGGGACATTCAGTACTTC CASNGGGDIQYF
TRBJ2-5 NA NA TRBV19 TGTGCCAGTAGTTCAAAATGGACACAAGGCTATGAGACCCAGTACTTC CASSSKWTQGYETQYF
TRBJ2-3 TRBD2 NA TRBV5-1 TGCGCCAGCAGACCCGGGGGAGCGGGGGGCACAGATACGCAGTATTTT CASRPGGAGGTDTQYF
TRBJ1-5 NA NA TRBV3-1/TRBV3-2 TGTGCCAGCAGCCACCATCTAAGCAATCAGCCCCAGCATTTT CASSHHLSNQPQHF
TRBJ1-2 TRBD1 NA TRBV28 TGTGCCAGCAGTTCCGCCCGGACAGGGGGAATCTATGGCTACACCTTC CASSSARTGGIYGYTF
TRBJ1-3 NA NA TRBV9 TGTGCCAGCAGCGCATCTCCCGGCTCTGGAAACACCATATATTTT CASSASPGSGNTIYF
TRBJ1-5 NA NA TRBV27 TGTGCCAGCAGTCCCAGCACAGGACAGAGATATAGCAATCAGCCCCAGCATTTT CASSPSTGQRYSNQPQHF